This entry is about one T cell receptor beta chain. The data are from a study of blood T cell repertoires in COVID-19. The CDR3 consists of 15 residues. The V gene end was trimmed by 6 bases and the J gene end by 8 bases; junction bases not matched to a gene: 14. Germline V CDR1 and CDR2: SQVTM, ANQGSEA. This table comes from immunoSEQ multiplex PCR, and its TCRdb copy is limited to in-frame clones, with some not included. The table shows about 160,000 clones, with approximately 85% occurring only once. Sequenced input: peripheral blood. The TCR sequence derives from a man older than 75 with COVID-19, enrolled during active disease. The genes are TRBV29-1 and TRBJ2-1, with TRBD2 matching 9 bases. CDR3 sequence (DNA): TGCAGCGTCCCGAGGAGCGGGGGGTTCAGGGATGAGCAGTTCTTC. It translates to CSVPRSGGFRDEQFF.